A selection of T cell receptor beta chains follows, all from one sample in a study of cytomegalovirus exposure and HLA in healthy donors. Only in-frame clones appear in the TCRdb table, and some are missing; sequencing was by immunoSEQ multiplex PCR. The data hold about 190,000 clones, with about 69% observed a single time. Sequencing was carried out using PBMCs. The receptor set was obtained from a man aged 25 to 40 in good health and CMV-seropositive. Each CDR3 is given with its conserved first and last residue. D genes are given only for firm matches. Rows give clone size only sometimes, using once, few, many, or a class for an expanded clone.

J | size | V | D | DNA | CDR3
TRBJ1-1 | once | TRBV5-1 | . | TGCGCCAGCAGCTTGGGGGGGGACCGCACTGAAGCTTTCTTT | CASSLGGDRTEAFF
TRBJ2-5 | . | TRBV19 | . | TGTGCCAGTAGTATAGTTGGGCTTGGGGAGACCCAGTACTTC | CASSIVGLGETQYF
TRBJ2-7 | once | TRBV29-1 | . | TGCAGCGTTGGCCGAGACTACGAGCAGTACTTC | CSVGRDYEQYF
TRBJ2-5 | . | TRBV7-8 | . | TGTGCCAGCAGCTTACCCCGAGGCTGGGTTGCGGCCCAGTACTTC | CASSLPRGWVAAQYF
TRBJ1-1 | . | TRBV4-3 | TRBD1 | TGCGCCAGCACGGCAGGGGGCTACGGTGACACTGAAGCTTTCTTT | CASTAGGYGDTEAFF
TRBJ2-3 | . | TRBV14 | TRBD1 | TGTGCCAGCAGCCACTGGACAGGATCCGATATTGCAGATACGCAGTATTTT | CASSHWTGSDIADTQYF
TRBJ1-2 | . | TRBV28 | TRBD1 | TGTGCCAGCAGTGCCCCGGGACAGGAAGGGAACTATGGCTACACCTTC | CASSAPGQEGNYGYTF
TRBJ2-4 | . | TRBV5-1 | . | TGCGCCAGCAGCCCTCGGCTAGATTTAGCCAAAAACATTCAGTACTTC | CASSPRLDLAKNIQYF
TRBJ1-1 | . | TRBV7-9 | . | TGTTCCAGCAGCCCGAGGAACACTGAAGCTTTCTTT | CSSSPRNTEAFF
TRBJ2-7 | . | TRBV4-3 | TRBD1 | TGCGCCAGCAGCCAAGAGGTGGTTTTTCAGGACAGGGGATACGAGCAGTACTTC | CASSQEVVFQDRGYEQYF
TRBJ2-7 | . | TRBV27 | TRBD2 | TGTGCCAGCAGTCAACTAGCGGGGTCCTCCTACGAGCAGTACTTC | CASSQLAGSSYEQYF
TRBJ2-3 | . | TRBV6-1 | . | TGTGCCAGCAGTGAAGGGGGGGGCCTGGTAGATACGCAGTATTTT | CASSEGGGLVDTQYF
TRBJ2-7 | few | TRBV4-1 | . | TGCGCCAGCAGCCAAGAAATAAGGGGGAGTTACGAGCAGTACTTC | CASSQEIRGSYEQYF
TRBJ2-2 | . | TRBV11-2 | . | TGTGCCAGCAGCTTAGTTAGCACCGGGGAGCTGTTTTTT | CASSLVSTGELFF
TRBJ2-7 | . | TRBV7-9 | . | TGTGCCAGCAGCTTAAGTCAGACCTACGAGCAGTACTTC | CASSLSQTYEQYF
TRBJ2-1 | few | TRBV4-2 | . | TGTGCCAGCAGCCAAGAGCAGGCGGGCTCCTACAATGAGCAGTTCTTC | CASSQEQAGSYNEQFF
TRBJ2-7 | once | TRBV27 | TRBD2 | TGTGCCAGCAGACCCGCCCTAGCGGGGGTTTCCTACGAGCAGTACTTC | CASRPALAGVSYEQYF
TRBJ1-1 | . | TRBV7-9 | . | TGTTCCAGCAGCTTAGCGGGCCCCCGTGACACTGAAGCTTTCTTT | CSSSLAGPRDTEAFF
TRBJ2-5 | . | TRBV19 | TRBD2 | TGTGCCAGTAGTCCTGGGACTAGCGAACGGGAGACCCAGTACTTC | CASSPGTSERETQYF
TRBJ2-1 | . | TRBV7-9 | . | TGTGCCTTCCGGACATACCCCTACAATGAGCAGTTCTTC | CAFRTYPYNEQFF
TRBJ2-3 | . | TRBV19 | . | TGTGCCAGTAGTACGGCAGGGCGCACAGATACGCAGTATTTT | CASSTAGRTDTQYF
TRBJ2-6 | . | TRBV5-1 | . | TGCGCCAGCAGCTTGGGCGGCTCTGGGGCCAACGTCCTGACTTTC | CASSLGGSGANVLTF
TRBJ2-1 | . | TRBV4-3 | TRBD1 | TGCGCCAGCAGCCAATCACCAGGGGGCAACTACAATGAGCAGTTCTTC | CASSQSPGGNYNEQFF
TRBJ2-3 | . | TRBV6-5 | . | TGTGCCAGCAGACTGACAGACGATAGTACGCAGTATTTT | CASRLTDDSTQYF
TRBJ1-2 | . | TRBV4-3 | TRBD1 | TGCGCCAGCAGCCAAGGAGGGGGCAATGGAGGTGGCTACACCTTC | CASSQGGGNGGGYTF
TRBJ1-3 | . | TRBV5-8 | . | TGTGCCAGCAGAGGACCAGGGAACCGAAACACCATATATTTT | CASRGPGNRNTIYF
TRBJ1-2 | . | TRBV10-3 | . | TGTGCCATCAGCCCTCGACAGGACTATGGCTACACCTTC | CAISPRQDYGYTF
TRBJ2-5 | . | TRBV4-1 | . | TGCGCCAGCAGCCAAGCTCTAACAGTGAAACAAGAGACCCAGTACTTC | CASSQALTVKQETQYF
TRBJ2-2 | . | TRBV7-2 | TRBD2 | TGTGCCAGCAGCTTACTCAGCGGGGGGGCCACCGGGGAGCTGTTTTTT | CASSLLSGGATGELFF
TRBJ2-3 | . | TRBV7-2 | . | TGTGCCAGCAGCTTATCTACAGATACGCAGTATTTT | CASSLSTDTQYF
TRBJ2-7 | once | TRBV13 | TRBD2 | TGTGCCAGCAGCCCCGCGGGTCCCCAGGGGCTACTAGCGGGTATTTACGAGCAGTACTTC | CASSPAGPQGLLAGIYEQYF
TRBJ2-7 | . | TRBV29-1 | . | TGCAGCGTTCGGTGGGGAGACGAGCAGTACTTC | CSVRWGDEQYF
TRBJ1-5 | . | TRBV6-6 | . | TGTGCCAGCAGCCCGGGGTTTAGCAATCAGCCCCAGCATTTT | CASSPGFSNQPQHF
TRBJ2-5 | . | TRBV18 | TRBD1 | TGTGCCAGCTCACTATCGACAGGGTTACAAGAGACCCAGTACTTC | CASSLSTGLQETQYF
TRBJ2-7 | . | TRBV7-9 | . | TGTGCCAGCAGCAACCAGGGAACCGTCTACGAGCAGTACTTC | CASSNQGTVYEQYF
TRBJ2-7 | . | TRBV5-1 | . | TGCGCCAGCAGCTTGGGGACAACCATCGACTACGAGCAGTACTTC | CASSLGTTIDYEQYF
TRBJ2-3 | . | TRBV5-1 | . | TGCGCCAGCAGCTTGGCGGGAAGATCAGATACGCAGTATTTT | CASSLAGRSDTQYF
TRBJ1-1 | . | TRBV7-6 | . | TGTGCCAGCAGCTTTAACAGGGAAACGAACACTGAAGCTTTCTTT | CASSFNRETNTEAFF
TRBJ2-3 | few | TRBV19 | TRBD2 | TGTGCCAGTAGTATAAGGCGGGGGGCCACAGATACGCAGTATTTT | CASSIRRGATDTQYF
TRBJ1-5 | . | TRBV28 | TRBD1 | TGTGCCAGCAGTTTAACGGGACAGGGAGGGAGTCAGCCCCAGCATTTT | CASSLTGQGGSQPQHF
TRBJ2-3 | . | TRBV25-1 | . | TGTGCCAGCAGTGAATCTGCGGGGCCACTCGGGGGTACGCAGTATTTT | CASSESAGPLGGTQYF
TRBJ2-5 | few | TRBV5-1 | TRBD1 | TGCGCCAGCCTCAGTCCCGGGACAGGGAGGGAGACCCAGTACTTC | CASLSPGTGRETQYF
TRBJ2-5 | once | TRBV29-1 | TRBD1 | TGCAGCGTTGAGGGACAGGGGAGCCAGACCCAGTACTTC | CSVEGQGSQTQYF
TRBJ2-2 | few | TRBV7-2 | TRBD2 | TGTGCCAGCAGCTTAGCGCGGGAGAGGGTCGGGGAGCTGTTTTTT | CASSLARERVGELFF
TRBJ1-4 | . | TRBV6-5 | . | TGTGCCAGCAAACAGGGATGGGGTGAAAAACTGTTTTTT | CASKQGWGEKLFF